The entry that follows covers one T cell receptor beta chain sequence. Antigen unknown. These data are taken from a study of brain T cells in children with intractable seizures. Regarding the study as a whole: Pre- and post-surgery blood differed in depth, so pre-surgery absences may be undersampling.

Only cases whose brain tissue showed the highest T cell transcript signatures were sequenced. The germline gives CDR1 LGHNA, CDR2 YSLEER. The CDR3 sequence is 17 residues long. Trimming stripped 1 base from V and 6 bases from J, with 19 bases between. TCRdb's copy holds only in-frame clones and misses some; the assay was immunoSEQ multiplex PCR. In the table there are about 64,000 clones, more than 95% of which are singletons. J is TRBJ2-1 and V is TRBV4-3; unclear D gene. This receptor was obtained from a boy younger than two with focal cortical dysplasia and intractable seizures. The material was peripheral blood, obtained at surgery. The CDR3 region has the DNA TGCGCCAGCAGCCAAGGGGATTGGCGGAGAACCTTCAATGAGCAGTTCTTC. Translation gives CASSQGDWRRTFNEQFF.